This T cell receptor beta chain was documented in a study of shared clonotypes between healthy human individuals. Only in-frame clones appear in the TCRdb table, and some are missing; sequencing was by immunoSEQ multiplex PCR. The sample lists over a million clones, around three quarters occurring once. The CDR3 covers 14 residues. J lost 5 bases, V lost 6 bases, and 7 bases had no gene match. The germline gives CDR1 LGHNT, CDR2 FRNRAP. The sequenced material came from memory CD4+ T cells from PBMCs. Specified subset: CD45RA-negative fraction. The chain has TRBV12-5 and TRBJ2-7, with 10 bases fitting TRBD2. The clonotype comes from a man aged 18 to 29 in good health. Some clones in this sample may be carry-over from other donors' samples. Here the CDR3 DNA reads TGTGCTAGTGGCCTAGCGGGAGTGGGCCACGAGCAGTACTTC. This sequence encodes CASGLAGVGHEQYF.